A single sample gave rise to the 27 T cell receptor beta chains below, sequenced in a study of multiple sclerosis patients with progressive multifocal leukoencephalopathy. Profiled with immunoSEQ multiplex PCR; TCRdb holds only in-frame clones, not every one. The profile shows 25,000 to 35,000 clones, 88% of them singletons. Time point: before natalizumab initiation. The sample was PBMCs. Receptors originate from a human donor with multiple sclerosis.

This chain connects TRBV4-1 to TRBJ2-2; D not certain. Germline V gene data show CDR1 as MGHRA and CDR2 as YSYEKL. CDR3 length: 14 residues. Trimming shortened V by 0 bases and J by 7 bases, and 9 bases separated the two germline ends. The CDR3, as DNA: TGCGCCAGCAGCCAAGACCCCAGGCACGGGGAGCTGTTTTTT. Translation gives CASSQDPRHGELFF.

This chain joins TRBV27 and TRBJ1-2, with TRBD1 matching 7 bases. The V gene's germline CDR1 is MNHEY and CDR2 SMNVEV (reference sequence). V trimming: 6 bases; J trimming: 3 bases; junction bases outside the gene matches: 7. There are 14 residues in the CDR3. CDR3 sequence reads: CASSLDRDDYGYTF. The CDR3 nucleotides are TGTGCCAGCAGCCTCGACAGGGATGACTATGGCTACACCTTC.

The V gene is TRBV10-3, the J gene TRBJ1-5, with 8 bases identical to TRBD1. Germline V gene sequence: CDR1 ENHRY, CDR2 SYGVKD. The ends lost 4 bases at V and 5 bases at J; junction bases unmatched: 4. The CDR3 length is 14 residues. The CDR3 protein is CAISVTGADQPQHF. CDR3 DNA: TGTGCCATCAGTGTGACAGGGGCGGATCAGCCCCAGCATTTT.

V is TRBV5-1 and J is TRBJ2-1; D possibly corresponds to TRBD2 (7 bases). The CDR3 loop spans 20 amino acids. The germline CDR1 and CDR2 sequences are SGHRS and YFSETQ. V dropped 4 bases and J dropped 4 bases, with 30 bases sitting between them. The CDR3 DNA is TGCGCCAGCAGCGTTGGGAGGGGGTCGAATCCCGTCGCATTTTACAATGAGCAGTTCTTC. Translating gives CASSVGRGSNPVAFYNEQFF.

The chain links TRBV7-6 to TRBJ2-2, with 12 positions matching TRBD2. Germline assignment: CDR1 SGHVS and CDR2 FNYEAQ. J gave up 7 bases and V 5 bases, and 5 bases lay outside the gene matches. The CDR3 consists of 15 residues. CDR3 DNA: TGTGCCAGCAGCCCTAGGGGACTAGCGGGCGGGGAGCTGTTTTTT. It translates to CASSPRGLAGGELFF. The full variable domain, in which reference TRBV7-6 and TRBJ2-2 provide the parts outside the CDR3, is GAGVSQSPRYKVTKRGQDVALRCDPISGHVSLYWYRQALGQGPEFLTYFNYEAQQDKSGLPNDRFSAERPEGSISTLTIQRTEQRDSAMYRCASSPRGLAGGELFFGEGSRLTVL.

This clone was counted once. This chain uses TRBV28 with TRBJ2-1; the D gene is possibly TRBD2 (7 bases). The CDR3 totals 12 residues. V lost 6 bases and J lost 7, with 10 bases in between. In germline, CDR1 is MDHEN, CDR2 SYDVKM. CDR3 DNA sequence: TGTGCCAGCAGACAGGGAGGGAATGAGCAGTTCTTC. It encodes CASRQGGNEQFF.

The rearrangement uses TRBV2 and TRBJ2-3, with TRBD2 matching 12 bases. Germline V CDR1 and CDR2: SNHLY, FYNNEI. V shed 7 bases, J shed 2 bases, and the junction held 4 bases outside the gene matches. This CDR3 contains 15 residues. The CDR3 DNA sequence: TGTGCCAGCAACGGACTAGCGGGGAACACAGATACGCAGTATTTT. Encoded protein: CASNGLAGNTDTQYF. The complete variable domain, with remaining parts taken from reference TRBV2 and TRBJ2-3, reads EPEVTQTPSHQVTQMGQEVILRCVPISNHLYFYWYRQILGQKVEFLVSFYNNEISEKSEIFDDQFSVERPDGSNFTLKIRSTKLEDSAMYFCASNGLAGNTDTQYFGPGTRLTVL.

CDR3 bases: TGTGCCAGCAGTTTATCCGGAGGCTCCTATAATTCACCCCTCCACTTT. Translation gives CASSLSGGSYNSPLHF. This chain joins TRBV27 and TRBJ1-6; D is ambiguous. Trimming cost V 0 bases and J 0 bases, with 6 bases left between them. CDR1 is MNHEY, CDR2 SMNVEV, per germline (reference sequence). This CDR3 has 16 residues.

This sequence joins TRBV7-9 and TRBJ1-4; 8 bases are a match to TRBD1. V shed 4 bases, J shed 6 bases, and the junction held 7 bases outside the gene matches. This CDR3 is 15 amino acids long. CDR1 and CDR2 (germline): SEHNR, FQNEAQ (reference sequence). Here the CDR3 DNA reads TGTGCCAGCAGCTCCAGACAGGGGTGGGATGAAAAACTGTTTTTT. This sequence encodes CASSSRQGWDEKLFF.

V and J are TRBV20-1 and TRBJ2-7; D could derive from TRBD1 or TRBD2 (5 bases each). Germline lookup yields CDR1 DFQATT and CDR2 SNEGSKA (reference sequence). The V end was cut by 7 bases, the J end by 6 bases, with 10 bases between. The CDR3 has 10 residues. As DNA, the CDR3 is TGCAGTGTGGGGGTGGGCGAGCAGTACTTC. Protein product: CSVGVGEQYF.

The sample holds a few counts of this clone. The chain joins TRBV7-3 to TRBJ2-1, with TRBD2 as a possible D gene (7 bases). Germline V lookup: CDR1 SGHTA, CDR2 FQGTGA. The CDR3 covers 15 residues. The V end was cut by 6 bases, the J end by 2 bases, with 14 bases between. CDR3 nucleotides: TGTGCCAGCAGTCCTGGGGGGGGCGCCTACAATGAGCAGTTCTTC. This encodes CASSPGGGAYNEQFF.

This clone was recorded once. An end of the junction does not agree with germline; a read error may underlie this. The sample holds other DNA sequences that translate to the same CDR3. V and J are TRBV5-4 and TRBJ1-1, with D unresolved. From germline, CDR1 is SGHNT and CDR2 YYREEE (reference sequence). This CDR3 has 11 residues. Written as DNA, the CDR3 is TGCGCCAGCAGCCGGGCCACTGAAGCTTTCTTT. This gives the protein CASSRATEAFF.

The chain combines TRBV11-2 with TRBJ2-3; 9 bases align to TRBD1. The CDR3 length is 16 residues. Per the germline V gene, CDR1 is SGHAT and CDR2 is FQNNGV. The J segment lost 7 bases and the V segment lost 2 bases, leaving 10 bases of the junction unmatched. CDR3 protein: CASSLHLQGASYTQYF. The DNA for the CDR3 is TGTGCCAGCAGCTTACACCTACAGGGGGCAAGTTATACGCAGTATTTT.

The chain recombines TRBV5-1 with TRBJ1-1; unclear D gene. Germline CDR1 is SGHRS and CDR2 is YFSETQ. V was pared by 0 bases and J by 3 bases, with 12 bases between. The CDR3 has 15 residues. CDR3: CASSLGGWPDTEAFF. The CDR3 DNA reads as TGCGCCAGCAGCTTGGGCGGATGGCCGGACACTGAAGCTTTCTTT.

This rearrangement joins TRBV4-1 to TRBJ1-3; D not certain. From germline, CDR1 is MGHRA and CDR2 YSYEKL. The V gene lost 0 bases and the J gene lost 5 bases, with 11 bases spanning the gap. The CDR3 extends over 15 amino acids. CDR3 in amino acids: CASSQDAGRRNTIYF. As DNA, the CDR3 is TGCGCCAGCAGCCAAGACGCGGGGAGGCGAAACACCATATATTTT.

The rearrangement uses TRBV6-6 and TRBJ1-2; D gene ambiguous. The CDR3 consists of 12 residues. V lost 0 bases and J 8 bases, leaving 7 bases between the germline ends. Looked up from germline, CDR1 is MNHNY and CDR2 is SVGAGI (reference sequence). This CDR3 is CASSYSLTGYTF. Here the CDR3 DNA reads TGTGCCAGCAGTTACTCTTTGACGGGCTACACCTTC.

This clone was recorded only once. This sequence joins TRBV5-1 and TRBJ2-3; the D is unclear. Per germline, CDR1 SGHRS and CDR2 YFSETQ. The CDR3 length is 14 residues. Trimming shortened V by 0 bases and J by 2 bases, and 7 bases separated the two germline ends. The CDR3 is CASSLEGYTDTQYF. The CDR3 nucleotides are TGCGCCAGCAGCTTGGAAGGATACACAGATACGCAGTATTTT.

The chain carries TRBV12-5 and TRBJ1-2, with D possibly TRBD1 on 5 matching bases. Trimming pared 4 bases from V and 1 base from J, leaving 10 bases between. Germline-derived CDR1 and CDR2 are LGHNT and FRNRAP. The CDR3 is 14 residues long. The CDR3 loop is CASGSGGVNYGYTF. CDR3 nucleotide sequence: TGTGCTAGTGGTTCCGGGGGGGTTAACTATGGCTACACCTTC.

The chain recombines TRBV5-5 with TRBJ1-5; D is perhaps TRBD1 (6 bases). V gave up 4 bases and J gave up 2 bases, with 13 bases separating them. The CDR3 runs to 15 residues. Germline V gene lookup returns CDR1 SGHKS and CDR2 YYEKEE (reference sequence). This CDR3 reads CASSGAGVGNQPQHF. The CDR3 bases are TGTGCCAGCAGCGGGGCAGGGGTAGGCAATCAGCCCCAGCATTTT. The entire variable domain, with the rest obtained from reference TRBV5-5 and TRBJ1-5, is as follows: DAGVTQSPTHLIKTRGQQVTLRCSPISGHKSVSWYQQVLGQGPQFIFQYYEKEERGRGNFPDRFSARQFPNYSSELNVNALLLGDSALYLCASSGAGVGNQPQHFGDGTRLSIL.

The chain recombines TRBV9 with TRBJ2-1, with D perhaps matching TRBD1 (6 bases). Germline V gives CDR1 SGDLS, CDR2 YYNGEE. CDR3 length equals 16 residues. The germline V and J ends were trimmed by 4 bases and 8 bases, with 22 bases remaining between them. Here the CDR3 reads CASSTTPGPGGYEQFF. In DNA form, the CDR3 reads TGTGCCAGCAGCACCACCCCCGGGCCTGGGGGCTATGAGCAGTTCTTC.

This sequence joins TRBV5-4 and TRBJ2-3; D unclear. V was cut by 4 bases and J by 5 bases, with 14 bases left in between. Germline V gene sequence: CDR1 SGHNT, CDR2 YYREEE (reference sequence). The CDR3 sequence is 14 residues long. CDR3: CASSQKKDGDTQYF. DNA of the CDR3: TGTGCCAGCAGCCAAAAAAAGGACGGAGATACGCAGTATTTT. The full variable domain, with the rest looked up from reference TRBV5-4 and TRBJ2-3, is ETGVTQSPTHLIKTRGQQVTLRCSSQSGHNTVSWYQQALGQGPQFIFQYYREEENGRGNFPPRFSGLQFPNYSSELNVNALELDDSALYLCASSQKKDGDTQYFGPGTRLTVL.

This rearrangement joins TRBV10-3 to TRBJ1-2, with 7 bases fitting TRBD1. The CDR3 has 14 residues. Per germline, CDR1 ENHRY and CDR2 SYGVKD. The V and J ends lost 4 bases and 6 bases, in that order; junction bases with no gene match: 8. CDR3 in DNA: TGTGCCATCAGTGGACAAGGGGGCCACGATGGCTACACCTTC. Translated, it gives CAISGQGGHDGYTF.

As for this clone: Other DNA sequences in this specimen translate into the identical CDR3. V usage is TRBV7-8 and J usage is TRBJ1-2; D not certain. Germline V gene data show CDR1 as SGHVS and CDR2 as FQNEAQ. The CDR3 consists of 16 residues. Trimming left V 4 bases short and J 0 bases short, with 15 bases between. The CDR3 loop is CASSSRPDVSNYGYTF. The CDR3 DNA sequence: TGTGCCAGCAGCTCCCGACCGGACGTCTCTAACTATGGCTACACCTTC. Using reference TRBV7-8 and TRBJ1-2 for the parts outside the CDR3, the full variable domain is GAGVSQSPRYKVAKRGQDVALRCDPISGHVSLFWYQQALGQGPEFLTYFQNEAQLDKSGLPSDRFFAERPEGSVSTLKIQRTQQEDSAVYLCASSSRPDVSNYGYTFGSGTRLTVV.

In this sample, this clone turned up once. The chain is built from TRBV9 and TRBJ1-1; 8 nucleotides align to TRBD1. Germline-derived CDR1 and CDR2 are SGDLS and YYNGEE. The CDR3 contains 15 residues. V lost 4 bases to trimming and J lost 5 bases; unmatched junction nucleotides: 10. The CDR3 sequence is CASSSSDRVRTEAFF. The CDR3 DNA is TGTGCCAGCAGCTCCTCGGACAGGGTGAGAACTGAAGCTTTCTTT.

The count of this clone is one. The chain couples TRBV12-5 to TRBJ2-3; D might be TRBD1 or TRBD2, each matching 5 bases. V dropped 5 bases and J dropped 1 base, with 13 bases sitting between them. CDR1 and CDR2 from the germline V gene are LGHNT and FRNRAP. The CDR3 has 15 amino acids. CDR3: CASGRRDGRTDTQYF. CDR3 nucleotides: TGTGCTAGTGGTCGCCGGGACGGTCGCACAGATACGCAGTATTTT. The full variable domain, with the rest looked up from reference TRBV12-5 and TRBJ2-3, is DARVTQTPRHKVTEMGQEVTMRCQPILGHNTVFWYRQTMMQGLELLAYFRNRAPLDDSGMPKDRFSAEMPDATLATLKIQPSEPRDSAVYFCASGRRDGRTDTQYFGPGTRLTVL.

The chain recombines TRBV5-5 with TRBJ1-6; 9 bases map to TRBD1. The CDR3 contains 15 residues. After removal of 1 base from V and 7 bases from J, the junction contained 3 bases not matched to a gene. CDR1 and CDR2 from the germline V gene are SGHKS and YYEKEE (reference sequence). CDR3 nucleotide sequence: TGTGCCAGCAGCTTGTGGACAGGGGAAAATTCACCCCTCCACTTT. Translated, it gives CASSLWTGENSPLHF. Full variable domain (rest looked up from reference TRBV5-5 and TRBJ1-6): DAGVTQSPTHLIKTRGQQVTLRCSPISGHKSVSWYQQVLGQGPQFIFQYYEKEERGRGNFPDRFSARQFPNYSSELNVNALLLGDSALYLCASSLWTGENSPLHFGNGTRLTVT.

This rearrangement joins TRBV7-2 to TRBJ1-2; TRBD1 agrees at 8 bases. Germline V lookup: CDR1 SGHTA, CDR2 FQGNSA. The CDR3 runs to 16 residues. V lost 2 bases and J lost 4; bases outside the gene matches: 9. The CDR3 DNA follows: TGTGCCAGCAGCTTAAGATACGGACAGGGCGCCTATGGCTACACCTTC. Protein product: CASSLRYGQGAYGYTF.